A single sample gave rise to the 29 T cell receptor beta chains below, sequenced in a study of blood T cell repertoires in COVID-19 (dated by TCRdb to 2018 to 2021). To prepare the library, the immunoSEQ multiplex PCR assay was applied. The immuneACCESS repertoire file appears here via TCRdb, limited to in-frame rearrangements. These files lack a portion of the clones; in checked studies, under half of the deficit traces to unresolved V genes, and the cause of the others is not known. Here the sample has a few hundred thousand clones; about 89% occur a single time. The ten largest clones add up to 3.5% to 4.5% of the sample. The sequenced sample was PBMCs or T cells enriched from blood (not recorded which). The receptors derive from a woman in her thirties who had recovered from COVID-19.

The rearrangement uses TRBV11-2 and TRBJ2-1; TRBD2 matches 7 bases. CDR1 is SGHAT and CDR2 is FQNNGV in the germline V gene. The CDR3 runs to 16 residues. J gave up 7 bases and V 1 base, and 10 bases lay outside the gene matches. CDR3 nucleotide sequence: TGTGCCAGCAGCTTAGCTTCTGCGGGAGACGCGAATGAGCAGTTCTTC. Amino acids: CASSLASAGDANEQFF.

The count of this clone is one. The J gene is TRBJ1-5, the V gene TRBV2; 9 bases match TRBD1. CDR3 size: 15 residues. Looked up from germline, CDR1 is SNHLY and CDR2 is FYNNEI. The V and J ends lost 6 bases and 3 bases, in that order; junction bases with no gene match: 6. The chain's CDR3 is CASSLRDRANQPQHF. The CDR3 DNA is TGTGCCAGCAGCCTCAGGGACAGGGCCAATCAGCCCCAGCATTTT.

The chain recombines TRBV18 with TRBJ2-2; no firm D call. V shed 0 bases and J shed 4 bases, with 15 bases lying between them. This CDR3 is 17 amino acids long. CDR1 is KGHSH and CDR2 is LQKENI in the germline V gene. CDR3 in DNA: TGTGCCAGCTCACCACCACTAAACACACCCCTCACCGGGGAGCTGTTTTTT. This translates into CASSPPLNTPLTGELFF.

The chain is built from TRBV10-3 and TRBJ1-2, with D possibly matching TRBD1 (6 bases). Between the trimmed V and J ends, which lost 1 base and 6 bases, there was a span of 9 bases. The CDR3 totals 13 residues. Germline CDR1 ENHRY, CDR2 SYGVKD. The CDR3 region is CAISELPGDGYTF. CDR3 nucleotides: TGTGCCATCAGTGAGTTGCCAGGGGATGGCTACACCTTC.

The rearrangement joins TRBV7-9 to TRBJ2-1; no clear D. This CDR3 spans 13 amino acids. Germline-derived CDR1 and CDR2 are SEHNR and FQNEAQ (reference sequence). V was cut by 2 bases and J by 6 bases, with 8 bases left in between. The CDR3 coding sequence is TGTGCCAGCAGCTTAACGACATCCAATGAGCAGTTCTTC. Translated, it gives CASSLTTSNEQFF.

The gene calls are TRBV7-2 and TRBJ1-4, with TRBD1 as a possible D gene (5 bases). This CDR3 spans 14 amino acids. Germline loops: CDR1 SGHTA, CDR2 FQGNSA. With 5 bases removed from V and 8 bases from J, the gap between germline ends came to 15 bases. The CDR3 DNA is TGTGCCAGCAGCCCCGCAGGGTTTGGAGAAAAACTGTTTTTT. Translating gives CASSPAGFGEKLFF.

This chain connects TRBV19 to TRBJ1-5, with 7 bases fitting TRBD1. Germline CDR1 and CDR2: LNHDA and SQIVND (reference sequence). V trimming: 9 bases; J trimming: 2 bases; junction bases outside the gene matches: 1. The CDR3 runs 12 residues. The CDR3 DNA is TGTGCCAGCGGACAGGGCAATCAGCCCCAGCATTTT. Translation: CASGQGNQPQHF.

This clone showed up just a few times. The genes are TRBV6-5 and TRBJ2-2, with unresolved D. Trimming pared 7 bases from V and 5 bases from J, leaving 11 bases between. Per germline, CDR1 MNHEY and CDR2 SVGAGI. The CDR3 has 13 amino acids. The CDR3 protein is CASTQTETGELFF. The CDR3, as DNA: TGTGCCAGCACCCAAACGGAGACCGGGGAGCTGTTTTTT.

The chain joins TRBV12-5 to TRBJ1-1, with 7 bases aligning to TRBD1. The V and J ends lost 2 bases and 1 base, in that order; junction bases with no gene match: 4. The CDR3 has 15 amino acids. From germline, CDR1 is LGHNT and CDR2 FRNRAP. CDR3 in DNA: TGTGCTAGTGGTTTGTACGGGACAGAGAACACTGAAGCTTTCTTT. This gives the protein CASGLYGTENTEAFF. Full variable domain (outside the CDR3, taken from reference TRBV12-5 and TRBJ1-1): DARVTQTPRHKVTEMGQEVTMRCQPILGHNTVFWYRQTMMQGLELLAYFRNRAPLDDSGMPKDRFSAEMPDATLATLKIQPSEPRDSAVYFCASGLYGTENTEAFFGQGTRLTVV.

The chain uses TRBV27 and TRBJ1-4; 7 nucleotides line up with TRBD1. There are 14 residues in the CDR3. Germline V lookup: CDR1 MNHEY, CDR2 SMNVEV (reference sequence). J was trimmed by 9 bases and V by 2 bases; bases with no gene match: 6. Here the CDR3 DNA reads TGTGCCAGCAGTTTAACGACAGGGACGAAAAAACTGTTTTTT. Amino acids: CASSLTTGTKKLFF.

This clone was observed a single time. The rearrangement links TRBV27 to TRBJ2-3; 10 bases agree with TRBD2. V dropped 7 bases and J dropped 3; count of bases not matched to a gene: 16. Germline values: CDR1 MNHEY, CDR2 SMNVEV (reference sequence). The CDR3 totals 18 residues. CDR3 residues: CASTLIASGSGGTDTQYF. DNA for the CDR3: TGTGCCAGCACCCTAATCGCTAGCGGGAGTGGGGGGACAGATACGCAGTATTTT.

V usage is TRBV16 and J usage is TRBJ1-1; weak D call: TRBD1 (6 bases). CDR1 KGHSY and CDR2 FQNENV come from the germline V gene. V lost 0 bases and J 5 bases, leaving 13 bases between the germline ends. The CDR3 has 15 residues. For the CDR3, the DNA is TGTGCCAGCAGCCAATCGATTACAGGGTTGACTGAAGCTTTCTTT. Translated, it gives CASSQSITGLTEAFF. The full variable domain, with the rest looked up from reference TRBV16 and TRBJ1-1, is GEEVAQTPKHLVRGEGQKAKLYCAPIKGHSYVFWYQQVLKNEFKFLISFQNENVFDETGMPKERFSAKCLPNSPCSLEIQATKLEDSAVYFCASSQSITGLTEAFFGQGTRLTVV.

In nucleotides, the CDR3 is TGTGCCAGCAGCCACCAATTATCCAGGGGGCGGTCTTTCTTT. It translates to CASSHQLSRGRSFF. The V and J genes are TRBV7-9 and TRBJ1-1; 8 nucleotides match TRBD1. V was pared by 5 bases and J by 12 bases, with 14 bases of the junction left unmatched. The CDR3 has 14 amino acids. Germline V gene lookup returns CDR1 SEHNR and CDR2 FQNEAQ (reference sequence). Full variable domain (outside the CDR3, taken from reference TRBV7-9 and TRBJ1-1): DTGVSQNPRHKITKRGQNVTFRCDPISEHNRLYWYRQTLGQGPEFLTYFQNEAQLEKSRLLSDRFSAERPKGSFSTLEIQRTEQGDSAMYLCASSHQLSRGRSFFGQGTRLTVV.

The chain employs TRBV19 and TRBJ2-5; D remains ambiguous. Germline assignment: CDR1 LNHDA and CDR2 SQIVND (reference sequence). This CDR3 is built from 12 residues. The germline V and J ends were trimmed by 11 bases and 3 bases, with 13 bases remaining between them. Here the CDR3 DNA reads TGTGCCGTACGGTGGTTAAAAGAGACCCAGTACTTC. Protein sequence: CAVRWLKETQYF.

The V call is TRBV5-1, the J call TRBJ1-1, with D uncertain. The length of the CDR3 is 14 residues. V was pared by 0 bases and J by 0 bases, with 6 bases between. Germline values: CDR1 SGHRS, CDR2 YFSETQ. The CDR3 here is CASSLDGLNTEAFF. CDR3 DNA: TGCGCCAGCAGCTTGGATGGCCTGAACACTGAAGCTTTCTTT. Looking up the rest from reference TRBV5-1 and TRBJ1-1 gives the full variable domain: KAGVTQTPRYLIKTRGQQVTLSCSPISGHRSVSWYQQTPGQGLQFLFEYFSETQRNKGNFPGRFSGRQFSNSRSEMNVSTLELGDSALYLCASSLDGLNTEAFFGQGTRLTVV.

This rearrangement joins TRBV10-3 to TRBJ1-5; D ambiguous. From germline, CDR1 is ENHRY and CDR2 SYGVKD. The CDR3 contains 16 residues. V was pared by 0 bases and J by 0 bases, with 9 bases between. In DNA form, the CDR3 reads TGTGCCATCAGTGAGTCTGTGGGGAGTAGCAATCAGCCCCAGCATTTT. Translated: CAISESVGSSNQPQHF.

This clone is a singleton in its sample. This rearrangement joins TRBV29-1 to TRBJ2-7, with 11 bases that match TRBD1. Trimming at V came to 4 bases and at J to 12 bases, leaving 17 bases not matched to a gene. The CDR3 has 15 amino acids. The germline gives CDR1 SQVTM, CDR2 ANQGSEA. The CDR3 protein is CSVAGTGGPRAPMYF. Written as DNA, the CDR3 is TGCAGCGTTGCTGGGACAGGGGGTCCACGAGCCCCTATGTACTTC.

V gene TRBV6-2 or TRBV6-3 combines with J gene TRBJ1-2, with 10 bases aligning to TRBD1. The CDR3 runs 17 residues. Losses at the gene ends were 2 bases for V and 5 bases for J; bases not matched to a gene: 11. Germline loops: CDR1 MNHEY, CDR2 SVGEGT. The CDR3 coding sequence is TGTGCCAGCAGTTACGTACTTGGGACAGGGGATTGGTATGGCTACACCTTC. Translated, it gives CASSYVLGTGDWYGYTF.

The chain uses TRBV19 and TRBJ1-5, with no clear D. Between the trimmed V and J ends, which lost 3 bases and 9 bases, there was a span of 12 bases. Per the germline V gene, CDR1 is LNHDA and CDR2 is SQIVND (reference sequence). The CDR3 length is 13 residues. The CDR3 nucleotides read TGTGCCAGTAGTATGGGAGGAGCTCGGCCCCAGCATTTT. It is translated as CASSMGGARPQHF.

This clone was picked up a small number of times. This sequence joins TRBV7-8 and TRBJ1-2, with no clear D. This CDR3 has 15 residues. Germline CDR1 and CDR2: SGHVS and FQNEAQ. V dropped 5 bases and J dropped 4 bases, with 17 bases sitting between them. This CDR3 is CASSTDIVAGYGYTF. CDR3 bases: TGTGCCAGCAGCACCGACATTGTGGCCGGCTATGGCTACACCTTC.

The CDR3 loop is CASSQEPTWNTEAFF. The CDR3 nucleotides are TGTGCCAGCAGCCAAGAACCCACATGGAACACTGAAGCTTTCTTT. The chain has TRBV27 and TRBJ1-1; no clear D. Germline CDR1 and CDR2: MNHEY and SMNVEV (reference sequence). The CDR3 consists of 15 residues. Trimming removed 6 bases from V and 1 base from J, with 15 bases in between.

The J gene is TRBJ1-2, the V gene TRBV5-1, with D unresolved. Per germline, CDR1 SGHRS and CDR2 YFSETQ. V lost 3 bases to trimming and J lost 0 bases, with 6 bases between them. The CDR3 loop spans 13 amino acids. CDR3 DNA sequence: TGCGCCAGCAGCTACGACACTAACTATGGCTACACCTTC. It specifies CASSYDTNYGYTF.

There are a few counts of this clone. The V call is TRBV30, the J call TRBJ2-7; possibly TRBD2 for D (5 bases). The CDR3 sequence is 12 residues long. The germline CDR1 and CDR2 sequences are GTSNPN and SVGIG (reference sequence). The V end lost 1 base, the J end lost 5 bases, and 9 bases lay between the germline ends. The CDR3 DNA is TGTGCCTGGAGTGCCGGGGTCCACGAGCAGTACTTC. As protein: CAWSAGVHEQYF.

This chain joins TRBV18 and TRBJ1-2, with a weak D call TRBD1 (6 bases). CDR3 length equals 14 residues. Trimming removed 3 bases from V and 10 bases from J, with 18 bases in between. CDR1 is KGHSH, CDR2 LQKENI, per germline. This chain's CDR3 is CASSPRGSLGLYTF. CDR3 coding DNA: TGTGCCAGCTCACCGAGGGGGTCTCTCGGGCTCTACACCTTC.

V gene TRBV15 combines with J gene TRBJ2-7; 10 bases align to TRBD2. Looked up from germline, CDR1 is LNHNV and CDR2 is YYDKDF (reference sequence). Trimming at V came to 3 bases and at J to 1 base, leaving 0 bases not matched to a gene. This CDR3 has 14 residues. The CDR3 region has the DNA TGTGCCACCAGCAGGACTAGCGGGTCCTACGAGCAGTACTTC. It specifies CATSRTSGSYEQYF.

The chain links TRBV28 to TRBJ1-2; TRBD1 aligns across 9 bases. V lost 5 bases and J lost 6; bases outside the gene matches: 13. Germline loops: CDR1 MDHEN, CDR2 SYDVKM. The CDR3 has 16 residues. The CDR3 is CASSETTYRGRNGYTF. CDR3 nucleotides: TGTGCCAGCAGTGAAACTACTTACAGGGGGCGGAATGGCTACACCTTC.

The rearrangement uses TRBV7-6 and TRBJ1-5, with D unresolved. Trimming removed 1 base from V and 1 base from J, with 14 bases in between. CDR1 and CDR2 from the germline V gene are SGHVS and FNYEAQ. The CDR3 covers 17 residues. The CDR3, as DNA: TGTGCCAGCAGCTTAGACCCTCTCCCGAGGAGCAATCAGCCCCAGCATTTT. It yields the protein CASSLDPLPRSNQPQHF.

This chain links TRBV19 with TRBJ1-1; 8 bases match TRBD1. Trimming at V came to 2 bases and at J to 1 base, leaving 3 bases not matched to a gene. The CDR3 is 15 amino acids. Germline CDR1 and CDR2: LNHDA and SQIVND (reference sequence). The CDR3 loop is CASSIQGATNTEAFF. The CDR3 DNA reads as TGTGCCAGTAGTATACAGGGGGCAACGAACACTGAAGCTTTCTTT.

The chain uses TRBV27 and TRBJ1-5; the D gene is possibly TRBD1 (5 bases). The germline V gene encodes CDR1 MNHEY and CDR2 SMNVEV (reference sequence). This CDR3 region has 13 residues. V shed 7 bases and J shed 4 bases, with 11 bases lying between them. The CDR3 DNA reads TGTGCCAGCACCGTCGACAGAAATCAGCCCCAGCATTTT. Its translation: CASTVDRNQPQHF.